This TCR beta chain stems from a study of T cells in Graves' hyperthyroidism and ophthalmopathy. This clonotype was counted at least ten times. Amplified TCR beta CDR3 regions came from RNA transcripts. First-round RT-PCR of the TCR CDR3 relied on the HTBI primer set. TCRdb analysed the multiplex PCR reads with MiXCR anew, one entry per CDR3 protein. This sample has about 320,000 distinct CDR3 sequences, with around 17% found just once. Germline V gene data show CDR1 as LGHDT and CDR2 as YNNKEL (reference sequence). The CDR3 is made up of 15 amino acids. After removal of 4 bases from V and 6 bases from J, the junction contained 10 bases not matched to a gene.

The sequenced sample consisted of blood. This sequence was found in a man aged 25-45 years with Graves' hyperthyroidism. V is TRBV3-1 and J is TRBJ2-3; TRBD2 aligns across 7 bases. CDR3 DNA sequence: TGTGCCAGCAGCCCCCCAGGGAGGGACGGGGATACGCAGTATTTT. As protein: CASSPPGRDGDTQYF.